What follows are 3 T cell receptor beta chains derived from one specimen sequenced in a study of blood T cell repertoires in COVID-19. This table comes from immunoSEQ multiplex PCR, and its TCRdb copy is limited to in-frame clones, with some not included. The data hold approximately 170,000 clones, with 93% observed a single time. Sequences were obtained from peripheral blood. Receptor source: a woman aged 60-75 years with COVID-19, enrolled during active disease.

The chain joins TRBV10-3 to TRBJ2-7; weak D call: TRBD2 (5 bases). V lost 10 bases, J lost 3 bases, and 19 bases lay in between. Germline loops: CDR1 ENHRY, CDR2 SYGVKD. CDR3 length: 14 residues. The CDR3 DNA reads TGTGCCACCCGGACGGAGAGGGCAGGCTACGAGCAGTACTTC. Its translation: CATRTERAGYEQYF.

The CDR3 loop is CASSLAVGGNSYNEQFF. DNA for the CDR3: TGTGCCAGCTCCCTGGCGGTCGGGGGGAACTCCTACAATGAGCAGTTCTTC. The chain links TRBV18 to TRBJ2-1; 7 positions match TRBD2. In germline, CDR1 is KGHSH, CDR2 LQKENI. With 6 bases clipped from V and 0 bases from J, the junction kept 11 bases outside the gene matches. This CDR3 spans 17 amino acids.

V is TRBV27 and J is TRBJ1-2; no reliable D call. V lost 11 bases and J lost 3, with 22 bases in between. The CDR3 spans 15 residues. Germline lookup yields CDR1 MNHEY and CDR2 SMNVEV (reference sequence). The CDR3 DNA reads as TGTGCCGGCTGGACTAGACCCCCTTCTGACTATGGCTACACCTTC. Encoded protein: CAGWTRPPSDYGYTF.